The rows below give T cell receptor beta chains drawn from one sample of a study of T-cell memory formation after mild COVID-19. TCRdb called the 5' RACE reads again in MiXCR, with one record for every CDR3 protein. The sample carries 400,000 to 500,000 distinct CDR3 sequences, over 15% recorded once. Sequenced material: PBMCs or a T cell subset sorted from them (not recorded which). The receptors originated from a man aged 18 to 35 who had mild COVID-19 (a few samples of this study predate the infection). Cell type and time point are not known. Both conserved end residues are part of each CDR3. Fields, in order: V gene, D gene, clone size, J gene, CDR3 DNA, CDR3 protein. The D gene is left open where the match is weak. Where a row states a size, it is once, few, many or the class of an expanded clone; other rows omit it.

V: TRBV5-1
D: .
size: .
J: TRBJ2-3
DNA: TGCGCCAGCAGCTTGGGCGCCCGGACGCCAAATACGCAGTATTTT
CDR3: CASSLGARTPNTQYF

V: TRBV6-5
D: .
size: few
J: TRBJ1-6
DNA: TGTGCCAGCAACGCCAGGGCAGGGTCACCCCTCCACTTT
CDR3: CASNARAGSPLHF

V: TRBV4-1
D: .
size: .
J: TRBJ1-3
DNA: TGCGCCAGCAGCCAAGATCTTTACGGGATCGAGAACCCCATATATTTT
CDR3: CASSQDLYGIENPIYF

V: TRBV6-2/TRBV6-3
D: .
size: .
J: TRBJ2-2
DNA: TGTGCCAGCACGGCAGCTAAGAACACCGGGGAGCTGTTTTTT
CDR3: CASTAAKNTGELFF

V: TRBV20-1
D: .
size: many
J: TRBJ2-1
DNA: TGCAGTGCGGACCGACGGCTCAATGAGCAGTTCTTC
CDR3: CSADRRLNEQFF

V: TRBV20-1
D: TRBD1
size: .
J: TRBJ2-7
DNA: TGCAGTGCTAGCCCTAGAGGGGACAGGGGACACGAGCAGTACTTC
CDR3: CSASPRGDRGHEQYF

V: TRBV27
D: .
size: .
J: TRBJ2-2
DNA: TGTGCCAGCAGTCCGACATTAGGGCCCACCGGGGAGCTGTTTTTT
CDR3: CASSPTLGPTGELFF

V: TRBV27
D: TRBD1
size: few
J: TRBJ1-2
DNA: TGTGCCAGCCGACCAGTTTTGACAGGGGGCTATGGCTACACCTTC
CDR3: CASRPVLTGGYGYTF

V: TRBV6-5
D: TRBD2
size: .
J: TRBJ2-7
DNA: TGTGCCACAGCGGGGGGTCCCTACGAGCAGTACTTC
CDR3: CATAGGPYEQYF

V: TRBV6-6
D: .
size: few
J: TRBJ2-5
DNA: TGTGCCAGCAGGGACCCCTACCAAGAGACCCAGTACTTC
CDR3: CASRDPYQETQYF

V: TRBV21-1
D: .
size: .
J: TRBJ2-3
DNA: TGTGCCCCCGGGGGTACGGGGTATTTT
CDR3: CAPGGTGYF

V: TRBV20-1
D: .
size: few
J: TRBJ1-2
DNA: TGCAGTGCTAGCGACGCGAACTATGGCTACACCTTC
CDR3: CSASDANYGYTF

V: TRBV7-7
D: .
size: few
J: TRBJ1-1
DNA: TGTGCCAGCAGCAAAGACGGGAACACTGAAGCTTTCTTT
CDR3: CASSKDGNTEAFF

V: TRBV2
D: TRBD2
size: few
J: TRBJ2-2
DNA: TGTGCCAGCAGACAAACCGGGACTAGCGGTAACGGGGAGCTGTTTTTT
CDR3: CASRQTGTSGNGELFF

V: TRBV3-1
D: TRBD2
size: .
J: TRBJ2-3
DNA: TGTGCCAGCAGCCCCATGAGCGGGGGGGCAGATACGCAGTATTTT
CDR3: CASSPMSGGADTQYF

V: TRBV7-3
D: TRBD2
size: .
J: TRBJ2-3
DNA: TGTGCCAGCGGCCCCGGGAGGAGCGGGGGGCTCCCCATGCAGTATTTT
CDR3: CASGPGRSGGLPMQYF

V: TRBV3-1
D: TRBD2
size: .
J: TRBJ2-3
DNA: TGTGCCAGCAGCCAAGATCGGACTAGCGGGGGGGCAACAGATACGCAGTATTTT
CDR3: CASSQDRTSGGATDTQYF

V: TRBV5-5
D: TRBD2
size: few
J: TRBJ2-1
DNA: TGTGCCAGCAAACGGACTAGCGGTTACAATGAGCAGTTCTTC
CDR3: CASKRTSGYNEQFF

V: TRBV27
D: TRBD1
size: few
J: TRBJ1-6
DNA: TGTGCCAGCAGTCCCAGACCGACAGGGGGCAGTTCACCCCTCCACTTT
CDR3: CASSPRPTGGSSPLHF

V: TRBV19
D: .
size: .
J: TRBJ2-3
DNA: TGTGCCAGTAGTATACAGAATACAGATACGCAGTATTTT
CDR3: CASSIQNTDTQYF

V: TRBV4-1
D: TRBD1
size: few
J: TRBJ2-7
DNA: TGCGCCAGCAGCCTAGAAGGGACAGGGATTTACGAGCAGTACTTC
CDR3: CASSLEGTGIYEQYF

V: TRBV25-1
D: .
size: few
J: TRBJ1-6
DNA: TGTGCCAGCAGCCTAGACAGTCGGAGTTCACCCCTCCACTTT
CDR3: CASSLDSRSSPLHF

V: TRBV6-5
D: .
size: few
J: TRBJ1-4
DNA: TGTGCCAGCAGTTACTCAAGGGGACTGAGAAATGAAAAACTGTTTTTT
CDR3: CASSYSRGLRNEKLFF

V: TRBV4-2
D: .
size: few
J: TRBJ1-1
DNA: TGTGCCAGCAGCCAAGGACAGTTGAGAAACACTGAAGCTTTCTTT
CDR3: CASSQGQLRNTEAFF